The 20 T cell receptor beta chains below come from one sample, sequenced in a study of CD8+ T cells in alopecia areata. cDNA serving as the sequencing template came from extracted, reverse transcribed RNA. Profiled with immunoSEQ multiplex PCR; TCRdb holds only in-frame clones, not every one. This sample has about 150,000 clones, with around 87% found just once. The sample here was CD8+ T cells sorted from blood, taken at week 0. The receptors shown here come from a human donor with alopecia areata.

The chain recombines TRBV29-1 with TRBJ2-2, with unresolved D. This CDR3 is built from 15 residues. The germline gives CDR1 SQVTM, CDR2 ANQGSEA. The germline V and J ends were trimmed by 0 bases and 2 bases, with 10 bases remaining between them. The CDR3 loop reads CSVEESGINTGELFF. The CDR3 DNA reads TGCAGCGTTGAAGAGTCCGGAATTAACACCGGGGAGCTGTTTTTT.

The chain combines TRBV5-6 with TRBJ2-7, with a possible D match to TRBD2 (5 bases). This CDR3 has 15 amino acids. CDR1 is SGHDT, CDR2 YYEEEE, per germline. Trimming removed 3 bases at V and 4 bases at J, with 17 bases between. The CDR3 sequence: CASSSEDWLEYEQYF. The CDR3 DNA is TGTGCCAGCAGCTCCGAGGACTGGCTGGAATACGAGCAGTACTTC.

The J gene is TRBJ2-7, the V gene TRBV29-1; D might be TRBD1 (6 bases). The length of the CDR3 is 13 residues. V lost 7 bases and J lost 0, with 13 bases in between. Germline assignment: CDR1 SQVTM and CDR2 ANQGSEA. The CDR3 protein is CSAQTGYSYEQYF. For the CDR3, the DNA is TGCAGCGCCCAAACAGGGTACTCCTACGAGCAGTACTTC.

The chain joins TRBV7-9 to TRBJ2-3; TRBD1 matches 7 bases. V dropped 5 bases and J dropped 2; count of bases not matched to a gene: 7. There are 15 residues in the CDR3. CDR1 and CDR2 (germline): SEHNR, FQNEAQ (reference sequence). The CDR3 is CASSPGQIDTDTQYF. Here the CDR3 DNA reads TGTGCCAGCAGCCCGGGACAGATAGACACAGATACGCAGTATTTT.

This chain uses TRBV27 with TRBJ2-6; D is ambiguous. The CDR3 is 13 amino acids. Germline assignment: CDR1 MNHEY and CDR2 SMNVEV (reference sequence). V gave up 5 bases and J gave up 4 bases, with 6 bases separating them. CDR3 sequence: CASSRSGANVLTF. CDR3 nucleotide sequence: TGTGCCAGCAGTCGTTCGGGGGCCAACGTCCTGACTTTC.

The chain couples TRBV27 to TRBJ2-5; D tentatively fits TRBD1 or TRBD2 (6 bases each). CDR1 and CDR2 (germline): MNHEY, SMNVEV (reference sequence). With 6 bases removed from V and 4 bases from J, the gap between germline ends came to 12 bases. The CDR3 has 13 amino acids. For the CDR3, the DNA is TGTGCCAGCAGCGCCGGGGGCCCAGAGACCCAGTACTTC. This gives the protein CASSAGGPETQYF.

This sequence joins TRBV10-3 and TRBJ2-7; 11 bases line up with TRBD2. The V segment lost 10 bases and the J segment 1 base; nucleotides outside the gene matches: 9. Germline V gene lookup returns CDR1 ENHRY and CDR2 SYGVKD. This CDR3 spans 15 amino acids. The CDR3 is CATGPGLAASYEQYF. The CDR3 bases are TGTGCCACCGGGCCGGGACTAGCGGCTTCCTACGAGCAGTACTTC.

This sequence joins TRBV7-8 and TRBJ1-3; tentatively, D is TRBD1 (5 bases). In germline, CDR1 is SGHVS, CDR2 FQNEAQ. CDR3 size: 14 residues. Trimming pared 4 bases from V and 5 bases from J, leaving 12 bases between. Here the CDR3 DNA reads TGTGCCAGCAGCTCGGGGACCGTAAGAAACACCATATATTTT. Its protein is CASSSGTVRNTIYF. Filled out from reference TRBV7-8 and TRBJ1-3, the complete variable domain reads GAGVSQSPRYKVAKRGQDVALRCDPISGHVSLFWYQQALGQGPEFLTYFQNEAQLDKSGLPSDRFFAERPEGSVSTLKIQRTQQEDSAVYLCASSSGTVRNTIYFGEGSWLTVV.

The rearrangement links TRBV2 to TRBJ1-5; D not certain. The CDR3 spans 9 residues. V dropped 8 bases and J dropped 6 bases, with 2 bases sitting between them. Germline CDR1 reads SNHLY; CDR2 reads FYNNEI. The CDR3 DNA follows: TGTGCCAGCGGTCAGCCCCAGCATTTT. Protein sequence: CASGQPQHF.

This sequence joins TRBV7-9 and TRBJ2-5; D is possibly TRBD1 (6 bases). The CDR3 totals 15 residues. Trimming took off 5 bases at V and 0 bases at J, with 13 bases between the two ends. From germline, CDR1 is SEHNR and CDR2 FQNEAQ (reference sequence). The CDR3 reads CASSPPGHNQETQYF. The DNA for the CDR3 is TGTGCCAGCAGCCCTCCGGGACACAACCAAGAGACCCAGTACTTC.

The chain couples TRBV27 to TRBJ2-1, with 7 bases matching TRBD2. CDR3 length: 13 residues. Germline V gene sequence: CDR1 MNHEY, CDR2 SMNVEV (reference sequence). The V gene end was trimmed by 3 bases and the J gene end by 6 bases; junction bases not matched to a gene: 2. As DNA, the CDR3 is TGTGCCAGCAGTTTCGCGGGGGTCAATGAGCAGTTCTTC. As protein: CASSFAGVNEQFF.

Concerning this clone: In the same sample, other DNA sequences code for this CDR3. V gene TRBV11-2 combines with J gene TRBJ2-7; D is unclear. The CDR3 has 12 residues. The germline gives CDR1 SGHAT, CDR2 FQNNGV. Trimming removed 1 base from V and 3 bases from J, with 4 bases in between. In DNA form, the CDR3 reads TGTGCCAGCAGCTTAGGGAACTACGAGCAGTACTTC. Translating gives CASSLGNYEQYF.

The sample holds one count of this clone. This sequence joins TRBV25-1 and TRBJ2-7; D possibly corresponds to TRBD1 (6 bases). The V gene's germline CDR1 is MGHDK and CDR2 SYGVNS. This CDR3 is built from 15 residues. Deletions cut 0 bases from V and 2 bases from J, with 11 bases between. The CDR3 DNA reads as TGTGCCAGCAGTGAATATCCAGGGGAAACCTACGAGCAGTACTTC. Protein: CASSEYPGETYEQYF.

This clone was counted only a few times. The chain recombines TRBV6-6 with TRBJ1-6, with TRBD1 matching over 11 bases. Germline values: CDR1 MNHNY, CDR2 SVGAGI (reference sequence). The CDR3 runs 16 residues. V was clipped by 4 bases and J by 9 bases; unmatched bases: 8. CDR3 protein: CASSSAIGTGGSPLHF. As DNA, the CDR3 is TGTGCCAGCAGTTCGGCTATCGGGACAGGGGGTTCACCCCTCCACTTT.

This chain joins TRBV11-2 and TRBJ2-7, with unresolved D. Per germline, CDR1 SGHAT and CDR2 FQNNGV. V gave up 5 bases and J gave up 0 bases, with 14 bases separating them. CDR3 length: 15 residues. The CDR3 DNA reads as TGTGCCAGCAGCCCAGACCTTATTAGCTCCTACGAGCAGTACTTC. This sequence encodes CASSPDLISSYEQYF.

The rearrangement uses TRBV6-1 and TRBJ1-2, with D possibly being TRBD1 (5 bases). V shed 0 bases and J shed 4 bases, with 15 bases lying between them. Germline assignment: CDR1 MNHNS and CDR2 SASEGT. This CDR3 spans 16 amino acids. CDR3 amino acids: CASSEAPGTNPYGYTF. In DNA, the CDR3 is TGTGCCAGCAGTGAAGCCCCGGGGACCAACCCCTATGGCTACACCTTC.

CDR3 bases: TGTGCCAGCAGTTACATAGGACAGGGCAATGAGCAGTTCTTC. Protein: CASSYIGQGNEQFF. This sequence joins TRBV6-5 and TRBJ2-1, with 8 bases identical to TRBD1. Trimming cost V 2 bases and J 6 bases; bases outside gene matches: 3. This CDR3 spans 14 amino acids. Germline assignment: CDR1 MNHEY and CDR2 SVGAGI.

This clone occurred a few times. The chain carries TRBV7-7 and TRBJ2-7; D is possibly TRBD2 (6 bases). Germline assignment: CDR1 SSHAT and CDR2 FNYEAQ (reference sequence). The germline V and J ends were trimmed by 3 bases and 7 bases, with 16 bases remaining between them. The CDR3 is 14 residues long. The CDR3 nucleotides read TGTGCCAGCAGCTTGGCCCTAGTCGGAGGGGAGCAGTACTTC. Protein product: CASSLALVGGEQYF.

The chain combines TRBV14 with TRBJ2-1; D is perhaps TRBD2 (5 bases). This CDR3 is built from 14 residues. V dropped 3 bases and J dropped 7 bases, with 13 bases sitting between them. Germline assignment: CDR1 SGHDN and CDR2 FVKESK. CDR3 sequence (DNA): TGTGCCAGCAGCCACGAGGGAGTCATGAATGAGCAGTTCTTC. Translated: CASSHEGVMNEQFF.

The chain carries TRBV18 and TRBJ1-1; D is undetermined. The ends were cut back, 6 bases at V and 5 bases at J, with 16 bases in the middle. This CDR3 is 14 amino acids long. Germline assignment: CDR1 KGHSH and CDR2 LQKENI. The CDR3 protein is CASSNRDLGTEAFF. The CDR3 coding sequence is TGTGCCAGCTCGAACCGGGATCTTGGAACTGAAGCTTTCTTT.